This T cell receptor beta chain was found in a study of regulatory T cells in long-lasting Graves disease. Germline assignment: CDR1 MNHNS and CDR2 SASEGT. The V gene lost 5 bases and the J gene lost 6 bases, with 13 bases spanning the gap. CDR3 length: 13 residues. The time point was: persistent/refractory GD, antithyroid drugs over 5 years with positive TRAb. Following extraction of RNA from PBMCs, that RNA was used to make the TCR library. The collection involved drawing around 10 milliliters of peripheral blood into EDTA tubes. This clonotype appeared many times. To make TCR beta libraries, researchers used iRepertoire HTBI primers and Arm-PCR of CDR3 regions. In TCRdb, the multiplex PCR reads were re-called with MiXCR into one record per CDR3 protein. The table has roughly 450,000 distinct CDR3 sequences, less than 25% seen once.

This clonotype originated in a female donor with Graves disease. This material consisted of peripheral blood mononuclear cells (PBMCs), taken when the disease was refractory, from a patient treated with antithyroid drugs. V is TRBV6-1 and J is TRBJ1-2; maybe TRBD1 (6 bases). For the CDR3, the DNA is TGTGCCAGCAGTCCCGGCAGGGGAAATGGCTACACCTTC. Its protein product is CASSPGRGNGYTF.